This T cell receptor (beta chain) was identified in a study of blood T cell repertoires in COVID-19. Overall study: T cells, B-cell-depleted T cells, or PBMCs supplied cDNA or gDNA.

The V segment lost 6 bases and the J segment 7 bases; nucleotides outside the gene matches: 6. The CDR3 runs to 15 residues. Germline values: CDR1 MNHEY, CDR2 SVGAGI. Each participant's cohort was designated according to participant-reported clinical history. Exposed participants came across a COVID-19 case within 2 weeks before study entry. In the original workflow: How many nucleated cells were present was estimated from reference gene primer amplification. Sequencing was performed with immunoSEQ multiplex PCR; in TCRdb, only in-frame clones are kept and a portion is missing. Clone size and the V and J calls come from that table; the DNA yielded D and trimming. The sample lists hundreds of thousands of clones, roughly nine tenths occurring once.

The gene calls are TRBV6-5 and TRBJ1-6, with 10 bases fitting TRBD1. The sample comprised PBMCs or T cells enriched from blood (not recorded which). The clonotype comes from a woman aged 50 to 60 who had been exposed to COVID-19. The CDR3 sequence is CASRAGQGTNSPLHF. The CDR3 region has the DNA TGTGCCAGCAGGGCGGGACAGGGGACAAATTCACCCCTCCACTTT.